Listed below are T cell receptor beta chains from one sample, sequenced in a study of OX40 agonist ivuxolimab in advanced cancers. Measured with immunoSEQ multiplex PCR; TCRdb has only the in-frame clones, and not every one. The table lists about 48,000 clones, approximately 84% of them singletons. Here the sequenced sample was CD4+ or CD8+ T cells sorted from blood, taken in a trial of the OX40 agonist ivuxolimab. The source is an adult with an advanced solid tumor such as melanoma, head and neck, liver or kidney cancer. Each CDR3 is given with its conserved first and last residue. Clone size is not always given. Where it is, it says once, few, many or a class for expanded clones.

V	size	J	CDR3
TRBV2	.	TRBJ2-5	CASINRDRDGETQYF
TRBV28	.	TRBJ2-2	CASLVRAGELFF
TRBV2	.	TRBJ2-5	CASSVGTQYF
TRBV7-5	.	TRBJ1-1	CASNLQGGTEAFF
TRBV6-4	.	TRBJ2-2	CASSAPFLVVPGELFF
TRBV6-1	.	TRBJ2-7	CASSGLAGGHEQYF
TRBV6-1	.	TRBJ2-5	CASRKYGETQYF
TRBV18	.	TRBJ1-4	CASSPNRNEKLFF
TRBV28	.	TRBJ1-1	CASRDRGRDTEAFF
TRBV19	.	TRBJ1-5	CASSIPDRGNQPQHF
TRBV15	.	TRBJ2-6	CATSRPGSIGANVLTF
TRBV5-5	few	TRBJ2-3	CASSWDRPSTDTQYF
TRBV30	few	TRBJ1-5	CAWSVRHSNQPQHF
TRBV9	once	TRBJ2-7	CASSVRGGAYEQYF
TRBV5-1	.	TRBJ2-5	CASARGEETQYF
TRBV9	.	TRBJ2-3	CASSERPGTDTQYF
TRBV5-8	.	TRBJ2-7	CASSLREGGYEQYF
TRBV29-1	.	TRBJ2-1	CSVGRSSYNEQFF
TRBV2	.	TRBJ1-4	CASTRSQGKGEKLFF
TRBV1	few	TRBJ2-7	CTSSQALYF
TRBV28	once	TRBJ2-7	CASSSSDRGQYF
TRBV4-1	.	TRBJ2-7	CASSQETGVGQYF
TRBV29-1	medium-sized	TRBJ2-7	CSAPTGTGSNEQYF
TRBV28	.	TRBJ1-4	CASTEPGTGGGEKLFF
TRBV5-4	.	TRBJ2-1	CASSLSGDRVYNEQFF
TRBV30	.	TRBJ1-1	CAWSVDSRSNTEAFF
TRBV7-9	.	TRBJ1-3	CASSLRGSSGNTIYF
TRBV28	.	TRBJ2-3	CASSLALAYSTDTQYF
TRBV9	once	TRBJ2-1	CASSVGTSGYYNEQFF
TRBV7-9	.	TRBJ2-7	CASSFTSAYEQYF
TRBV5-4	.	TRBJ1-4	CASSLRDGRSTNEKLFF
TRBV5-1	.	TRBJ2-7	CASSLAGSNSYEQYF
TRBV5-5	.	TRBJ2-5	CASSLPTGEETQYF
TRBV27	.	TRBJ2-1	CASSGLWAPGEQFF
TRBV11-2	.	TRBJ2-1	CASSLFDEQFF
TRBV2	once	TRBJ2-7	CASTGSPGQGYEQYF
TRBV4-1	.	TRBJ2-2	CASSQRASAGLDGELFF
TRBV6-5	.	TRBJ1-4	CASRRTGYNEKLFF
TRBV28	.	TRBJ1-5	CASIQGGSNQPQHF
TRBV4-1	.	TRBJ2-1	CASSPYGTASSYNEQFF
TRBV4-2	.	TRBJ1-4	CASSQDQGSDLGGVFF
TRBV27	once	TRBJ1-5	CASSLSANQPQHF
TRBV29-1	.	TRBJ2-7	CSVEDIATGGQEQYF
TRBV2	.	TRBJ2-7	CASSVAGGGQYF
TRBV10-3	.	TRBJ2-1	CAISRLGEQFF
TRBV7-9	.	TRBJ1-4	CASSLRRDSNEKLFF
TRBV7-9	.	TRBJ1-4	CASSRLGTAGMEKLFF
TRBV6-5	.	TRBJ2-3	CASNVYGSTDTQYF
TRBV15	few	TRBJ1-2	CATSRGLTGQGHGYTF
TRBV19	.	TRBJ2-1	CASSIGGSTYNEQFF
TRBV2	.	TRBJ2-6	CASTPPSGVPGANVLTF
TRBV9	.	TRBJ1-3	CASSRGPPTLISGNTIYF
TRBV7-8	.	TRBJ2-7	CASSLDHSRGVSYEQYF
TRBV7-9	.	TRBJ2-7	CASNDGTEEGSDEQYF
TRBV5-1	.	TRBJ1-5	CASSLEGSDNQPQHF